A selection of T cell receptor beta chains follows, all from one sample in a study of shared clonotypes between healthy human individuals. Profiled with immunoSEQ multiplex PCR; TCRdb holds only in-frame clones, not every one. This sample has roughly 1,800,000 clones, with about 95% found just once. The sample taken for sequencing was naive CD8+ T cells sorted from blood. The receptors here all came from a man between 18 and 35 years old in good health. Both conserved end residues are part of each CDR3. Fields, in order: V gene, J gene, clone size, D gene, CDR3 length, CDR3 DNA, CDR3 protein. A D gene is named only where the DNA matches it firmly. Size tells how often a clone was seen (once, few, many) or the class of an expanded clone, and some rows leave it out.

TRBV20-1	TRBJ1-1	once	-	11	TGCAGTGCTAGAGATATCACTGAAGCTTTCTTT	CSARDITEAFF
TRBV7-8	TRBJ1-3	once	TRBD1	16	TGTGCCAGCAGCTTAAGGGACAGGACATTTGGAAACACCATATATTTT	CASSLRDRTFGNTIYF
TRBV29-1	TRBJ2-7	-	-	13	TGCAGCGTTGACTTAGGACAGTCCTACGAGCAGTACTTC	CSVDLGQSYEQYF
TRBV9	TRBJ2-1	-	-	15	TGTGCCAGCAGCGGAGGGACGGGGGGCTGGAATGAGCAGTTCTTC	CASSGGTGGWNEQFF
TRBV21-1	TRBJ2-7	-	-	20	TGTGCCAGCAGCAAAGGGGATTTAAGGACTAGCGGGAGAGATTACTACGAGCAGTACTTC	CASSKGDLRTSGRDYYEQYF
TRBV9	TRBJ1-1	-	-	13	TGTGCCAGCAGCCTCCGACAGTCCACTGAAGCTTTCTTT	CASSLRQSTEAFF
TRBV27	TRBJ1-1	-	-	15	TGTGCCAGCAGTTTTTCTCGGCAGGGTCGGACTGAAGCTTTCTTT	CASSFSRQGRTEAFF
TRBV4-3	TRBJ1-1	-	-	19	TGCGCCAGCAGCCAAGATCCGGGAGGCTGGGACTCCATGAACACTGAAGCTTTCTTT	CASSQDPGGWDSMNTEAFF
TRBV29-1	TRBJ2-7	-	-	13	TGCAGCGTTGTCGAGGGACTCGTCTACGAGCAGTACTTC	CSVVEGLVYEQYF
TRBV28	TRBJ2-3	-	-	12	TGTGCCAGCAGTTTAGACCTGGGTACGCAGTATTTT	CASSLDLGTQYF
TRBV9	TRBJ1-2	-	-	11	TGTGCCAGCAGCGCGGACGGAGGCTACACCTTC	CASSADGGYTF
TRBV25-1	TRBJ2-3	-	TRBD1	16	TGTGCCAGCAGTGAATGGGACAGGGCACCCACAGATACGCAGTATTTT	CASSEWDRAPTDTQYF
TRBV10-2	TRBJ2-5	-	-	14	TGCGCCAGCAGTGAGGTTCAGGGACAAGAGACCCAGTACTTC	CASSEVQGQETQYF
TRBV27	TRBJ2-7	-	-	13	TGTGCCAGCAGACAGCTGAGCTCCTACGAGCAGTACTTC	CASRQLSSYEQYF
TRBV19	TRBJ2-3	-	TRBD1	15	TGTGCCAGTAGTATCCCCGGGACAGACACAGATACGCAGTATTTT	CASSIPGTDTDTQYF
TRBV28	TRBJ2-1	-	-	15	TGTGCCAGCAGTTTAATGGGGGTCTCCGGGGATGAGCAGTTCTTC	CASSLMGVSGDEQFF
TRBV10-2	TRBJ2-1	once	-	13	TGCGCCAGCAGTCAATCATCCTACAATGAGCAGTTCTTC	CASSQSSYNEQFF
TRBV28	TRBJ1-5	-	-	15	TGTGCCAGCAGTCCAGGCCCGGCCTACAATCAGCCCCAGCATTTT	CASSPGPAYNQPQHF
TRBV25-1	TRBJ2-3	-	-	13	TGTGCCAGCAGTGACCTGACAGAGGATACGCAGTATTTT	CASSDLTEDTQYF
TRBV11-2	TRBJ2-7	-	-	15	TGTGCCAGCAGCTTGACCCCAGATAAACCCTACGAGCAGTACTTC	CASSLTPDKPYEQYF
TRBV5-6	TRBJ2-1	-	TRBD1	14	TGTGCCAGCAGCCTGGGGACAGTCCACAATGAGCAGTTCTTC	CASSLGTVHNEQFF
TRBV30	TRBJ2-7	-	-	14	TGTGCCTCCACACCCGACAGGTTCGGGGACGAGCAGTACTTC	CASTPDRFGDEQYF
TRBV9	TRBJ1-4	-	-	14	TGTGCCAGCAGCGTAGGCAGCCAGGATGAAAAACTGTTTTTT	CASSVGSQDEKLFF
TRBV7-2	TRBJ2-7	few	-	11	TGTGCCAGCAGCCCGGGCTACGAGCAGTACTTC	CASSPGYEQYF
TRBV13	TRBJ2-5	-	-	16	TGTGCCAGCAGCTTAGTGACGGGAAAGGAAGGAGAGACCCAGTACTTC	CASSLVTGKEGETQYF
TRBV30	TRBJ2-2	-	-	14	TGTGCCTGGAGTGTCGGGCCGAACACCGGGGAGCTGTTTTTT	CAWSVGPNTGELFF
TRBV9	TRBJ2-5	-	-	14	TGTGCCAGCAGCGTAGGGTCGGGGGAGGAGACCCAGTACTTC	CASSVGSGEETQYF
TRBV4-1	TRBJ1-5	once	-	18	TGCGCCAGCAGCCAAGAATTAAGAGGGGATTATAGCAATCAGCCCCAGCATTTT	CASSQELRGDYSNQPQHF
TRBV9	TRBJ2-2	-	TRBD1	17	TGTGCCAGCAGCGGGTTTGGAGGGACAGGGCAAGGCGGGGAGCTGTTTTTT	CASSGFGGTGQGGELFF
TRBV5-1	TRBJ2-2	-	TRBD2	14	TGCGCCAGCACCCTAGCGGGGAACACCGGGGAGCTGTTTTTT	CASTLAGNTGELFF
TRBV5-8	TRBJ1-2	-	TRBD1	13	TGTGCCAGCAGCAACACAGGGGACGATGGCTACACCTTC	CASSNTGDDGYTF
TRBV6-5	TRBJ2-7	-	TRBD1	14	TGTGCCAGCAGTTGGGACAGGGAGTCCTACGAGCAGTACTTC	CASSWDRESYEQYF
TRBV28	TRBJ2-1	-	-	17	TGTGCCAGCAGTCCTCACCCGACCCTGGAAGATTACAATGAGCAGTTCTTC	CASSPHPTLEDYNEQFF
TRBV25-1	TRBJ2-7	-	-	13	TGTGCCAGCAGTGAATATATAACCTACGAGCAGTACTTC	CASSEYITYEQYF
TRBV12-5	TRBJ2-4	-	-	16	TGTGCTAGTGGTCCCACGGGCGGACCCGTGGGAAACATTCAGTACTTC	CASGPTGGPVGNIQYF
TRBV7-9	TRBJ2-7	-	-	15	TGTGCCAGCAGCCCCGGCGGGTTGGTGGCCTACGAGCAGTACTTC	CASSPGGLVAYEQYF
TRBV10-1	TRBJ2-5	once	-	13	TGCGCCAGCAGTACCGGGGACGGAGAGACCCAGTACTTC	CASSTGDGETQYF
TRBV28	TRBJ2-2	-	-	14	TGTGCCAGCAGTTTATCCGGGGGACCCGGGGAGCTGTTTTTT	CASSLSGGPGELFF
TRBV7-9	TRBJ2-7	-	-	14	TGTGCCAGCAGCTTGCCCATCCTCCCCTACGAGCAGTACTTC	CASSLPILPYEQYF
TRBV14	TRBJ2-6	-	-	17	TGTGCCAGCAGCCAAGGGACAGTTGTCTCTGGGGCCAACGTCCTGACTTTC	CASSQGTVVSGANVLTF
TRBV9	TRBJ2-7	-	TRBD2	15	TGTGCCAGCAGCGTAGACCCCGGACTAGCCTACGAGCAGTACTTC	CASSVDPGLAYEQYF
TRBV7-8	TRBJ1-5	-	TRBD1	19	TGTGCCAGCAGCTCAATACTACCGGGACAGGGGATGGCTAATCAGCCCCAGCATTTT	CASSSILPGQGMANQPQHF
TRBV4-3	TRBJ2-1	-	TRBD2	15	TGCGCCAGCAGCCAAGACGGGAGGTCGTACAATGAGCAGTTCTTC	CASSQDGRSYNEQFF
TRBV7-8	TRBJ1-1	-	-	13	TGTGCCAGCAGCTCCGGTCGGACAGTTGAAGCTTTCTTT	CASSSGRTVEAFF
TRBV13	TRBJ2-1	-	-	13	TGTGCCAGCAGCCAGGGTCTCTACAATGAGCAGTTCTTC	CASSQGLYNEQFF
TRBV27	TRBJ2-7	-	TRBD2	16	TGTGCCAGCAGTTTAAGGGGTAGCGGGAGGGCCTACGAGCAGTACTTC	CASSLRGSGRAYEQYF
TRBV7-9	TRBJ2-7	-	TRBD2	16	TGTGCCAGCAGCCAAAGGACTAGCGGGCACTCCTACGAGCAGTACTTC	CASSQRTSGHSYEQYF
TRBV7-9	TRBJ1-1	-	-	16	TGTGCCAGCACCCAGGGATTTAGTCCGATGAACACTGAAGCTTTCTTT	CASTQGFSPMNTEAFF
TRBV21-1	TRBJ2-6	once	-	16	TGTGCCAGCAGCAAAGATAAGGGGCCAGGGGCCAACGTCCTGACTTTC	CASSKDKGPGANVLTF
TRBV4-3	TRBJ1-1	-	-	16	TGCGCCAGCAGCAGCCTGGTGGGGGGCCGGGGCACTGAAGCTTTCTTT	CASSSLVGGRGTEAFF
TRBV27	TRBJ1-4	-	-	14	TGTGCCAGCGCCCCCATCCGAGGTAATGAAAAACTGTTTTTT	CASAPIRGNEKLFF
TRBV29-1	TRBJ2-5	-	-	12	TGCAGCGTTTCTACAGGGATGGAGACCCAGTACTTC	CSVSTGMETQYF